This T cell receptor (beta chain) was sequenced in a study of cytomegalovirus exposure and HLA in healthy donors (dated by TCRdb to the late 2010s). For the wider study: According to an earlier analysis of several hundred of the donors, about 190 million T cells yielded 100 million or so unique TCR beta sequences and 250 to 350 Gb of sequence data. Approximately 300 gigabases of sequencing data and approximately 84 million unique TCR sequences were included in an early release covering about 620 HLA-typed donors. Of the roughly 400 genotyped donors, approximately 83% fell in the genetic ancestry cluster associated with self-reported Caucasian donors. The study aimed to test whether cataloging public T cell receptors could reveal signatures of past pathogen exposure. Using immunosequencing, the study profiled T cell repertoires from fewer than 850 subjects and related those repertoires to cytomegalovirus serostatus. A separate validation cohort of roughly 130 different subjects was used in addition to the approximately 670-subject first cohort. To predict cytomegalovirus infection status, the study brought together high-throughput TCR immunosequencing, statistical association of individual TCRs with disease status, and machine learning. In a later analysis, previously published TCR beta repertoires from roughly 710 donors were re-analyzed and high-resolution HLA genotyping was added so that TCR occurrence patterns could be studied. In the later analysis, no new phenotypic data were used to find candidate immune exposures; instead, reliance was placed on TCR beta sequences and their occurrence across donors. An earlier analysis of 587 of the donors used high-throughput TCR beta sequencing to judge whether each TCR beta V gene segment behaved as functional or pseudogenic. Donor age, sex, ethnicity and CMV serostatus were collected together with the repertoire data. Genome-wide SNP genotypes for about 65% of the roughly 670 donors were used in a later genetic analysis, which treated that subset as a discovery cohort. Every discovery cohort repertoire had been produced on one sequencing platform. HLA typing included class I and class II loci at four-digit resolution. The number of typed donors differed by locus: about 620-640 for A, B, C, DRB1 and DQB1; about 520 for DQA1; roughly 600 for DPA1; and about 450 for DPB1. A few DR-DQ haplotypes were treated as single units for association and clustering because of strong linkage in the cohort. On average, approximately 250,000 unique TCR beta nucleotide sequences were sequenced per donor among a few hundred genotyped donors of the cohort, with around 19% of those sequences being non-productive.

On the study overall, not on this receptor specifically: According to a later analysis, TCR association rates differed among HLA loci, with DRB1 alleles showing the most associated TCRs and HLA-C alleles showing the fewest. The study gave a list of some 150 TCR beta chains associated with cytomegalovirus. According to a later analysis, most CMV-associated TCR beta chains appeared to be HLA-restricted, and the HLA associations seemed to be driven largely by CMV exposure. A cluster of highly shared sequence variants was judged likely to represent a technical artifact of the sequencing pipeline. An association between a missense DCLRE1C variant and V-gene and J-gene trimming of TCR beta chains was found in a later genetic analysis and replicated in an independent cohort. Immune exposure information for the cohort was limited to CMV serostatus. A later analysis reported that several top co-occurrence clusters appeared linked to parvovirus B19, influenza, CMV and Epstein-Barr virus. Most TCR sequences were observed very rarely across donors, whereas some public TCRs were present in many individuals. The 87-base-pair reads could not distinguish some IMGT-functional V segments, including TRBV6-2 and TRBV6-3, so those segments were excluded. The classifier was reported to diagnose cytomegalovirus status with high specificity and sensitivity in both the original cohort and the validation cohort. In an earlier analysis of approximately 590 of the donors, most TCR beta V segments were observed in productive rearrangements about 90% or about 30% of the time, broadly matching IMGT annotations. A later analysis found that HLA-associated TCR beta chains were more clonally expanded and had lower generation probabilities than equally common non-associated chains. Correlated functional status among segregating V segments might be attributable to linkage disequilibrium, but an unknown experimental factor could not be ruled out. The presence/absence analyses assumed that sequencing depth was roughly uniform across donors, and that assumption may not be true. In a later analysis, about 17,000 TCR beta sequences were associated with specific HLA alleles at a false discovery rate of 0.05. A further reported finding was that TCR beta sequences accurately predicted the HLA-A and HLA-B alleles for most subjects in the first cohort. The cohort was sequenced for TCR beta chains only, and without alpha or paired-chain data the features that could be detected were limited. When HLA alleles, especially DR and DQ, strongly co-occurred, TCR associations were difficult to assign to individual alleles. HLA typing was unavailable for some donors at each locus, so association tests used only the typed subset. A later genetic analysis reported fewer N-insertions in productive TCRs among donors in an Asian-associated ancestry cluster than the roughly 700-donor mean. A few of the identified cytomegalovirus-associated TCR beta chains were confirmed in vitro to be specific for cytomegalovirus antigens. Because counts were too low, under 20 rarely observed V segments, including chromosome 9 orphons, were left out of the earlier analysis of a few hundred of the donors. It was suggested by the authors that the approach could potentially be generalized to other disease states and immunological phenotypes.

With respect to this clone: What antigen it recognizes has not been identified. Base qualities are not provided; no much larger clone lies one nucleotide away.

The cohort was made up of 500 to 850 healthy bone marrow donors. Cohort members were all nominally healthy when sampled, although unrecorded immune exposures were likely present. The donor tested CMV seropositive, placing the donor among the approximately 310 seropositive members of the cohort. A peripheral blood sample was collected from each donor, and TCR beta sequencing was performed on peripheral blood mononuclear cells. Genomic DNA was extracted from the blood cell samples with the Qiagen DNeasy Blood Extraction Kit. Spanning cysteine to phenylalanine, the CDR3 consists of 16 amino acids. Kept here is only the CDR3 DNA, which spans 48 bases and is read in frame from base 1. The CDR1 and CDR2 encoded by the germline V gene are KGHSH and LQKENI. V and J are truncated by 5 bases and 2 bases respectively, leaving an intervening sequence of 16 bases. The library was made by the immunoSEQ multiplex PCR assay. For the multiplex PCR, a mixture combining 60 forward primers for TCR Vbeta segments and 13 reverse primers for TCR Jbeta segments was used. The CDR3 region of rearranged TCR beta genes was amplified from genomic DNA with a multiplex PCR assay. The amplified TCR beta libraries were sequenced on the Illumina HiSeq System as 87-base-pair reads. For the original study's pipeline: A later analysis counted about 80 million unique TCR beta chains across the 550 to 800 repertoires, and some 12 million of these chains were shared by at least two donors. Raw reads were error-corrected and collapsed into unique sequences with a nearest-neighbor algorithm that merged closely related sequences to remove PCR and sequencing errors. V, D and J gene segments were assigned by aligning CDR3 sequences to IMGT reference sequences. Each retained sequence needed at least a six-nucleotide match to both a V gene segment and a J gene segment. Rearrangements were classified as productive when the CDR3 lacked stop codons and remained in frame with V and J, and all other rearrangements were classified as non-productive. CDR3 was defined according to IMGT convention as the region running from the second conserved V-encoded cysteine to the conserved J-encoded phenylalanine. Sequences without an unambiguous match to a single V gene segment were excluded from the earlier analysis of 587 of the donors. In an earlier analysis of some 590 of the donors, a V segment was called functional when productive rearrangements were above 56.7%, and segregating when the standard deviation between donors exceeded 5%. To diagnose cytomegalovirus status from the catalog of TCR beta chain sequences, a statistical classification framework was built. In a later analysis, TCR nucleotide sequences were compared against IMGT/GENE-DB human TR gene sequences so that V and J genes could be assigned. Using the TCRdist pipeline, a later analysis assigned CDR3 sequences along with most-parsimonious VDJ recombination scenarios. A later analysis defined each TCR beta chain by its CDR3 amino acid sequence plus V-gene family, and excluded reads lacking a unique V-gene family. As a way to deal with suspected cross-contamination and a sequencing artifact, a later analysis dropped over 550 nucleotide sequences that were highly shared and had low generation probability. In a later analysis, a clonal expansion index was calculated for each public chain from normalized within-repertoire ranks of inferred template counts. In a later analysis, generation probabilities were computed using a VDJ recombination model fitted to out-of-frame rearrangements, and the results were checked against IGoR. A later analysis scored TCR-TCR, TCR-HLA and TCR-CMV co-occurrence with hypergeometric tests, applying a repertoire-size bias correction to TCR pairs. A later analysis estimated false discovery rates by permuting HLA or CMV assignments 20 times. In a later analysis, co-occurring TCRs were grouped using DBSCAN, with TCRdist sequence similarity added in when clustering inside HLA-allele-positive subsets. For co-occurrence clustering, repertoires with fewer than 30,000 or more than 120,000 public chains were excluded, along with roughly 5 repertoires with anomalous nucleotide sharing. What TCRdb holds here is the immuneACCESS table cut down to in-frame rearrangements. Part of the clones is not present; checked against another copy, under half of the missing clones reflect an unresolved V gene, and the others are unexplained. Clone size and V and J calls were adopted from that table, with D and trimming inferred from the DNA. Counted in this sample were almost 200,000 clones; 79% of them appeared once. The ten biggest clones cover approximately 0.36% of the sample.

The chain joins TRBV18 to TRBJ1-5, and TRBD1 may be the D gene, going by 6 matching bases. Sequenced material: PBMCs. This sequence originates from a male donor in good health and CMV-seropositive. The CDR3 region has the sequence CASSKQGEGGNQPQHF. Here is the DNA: TGTGCCAGCTCAAAACAGGGAGAGGGTGGCAATCAGCCCCAGCATTTT. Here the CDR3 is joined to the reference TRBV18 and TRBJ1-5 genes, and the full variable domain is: NAGVMQNPRHLVRRRGQEARLRCSPMKGHSHVYWYRQLPEEGLKFMVYLQKENIIDESGMPKERFSAEFPKEGPSILRIQQVVRGDSAAYFCASSKQGEGGNQPQHFGDGTRLSIL.